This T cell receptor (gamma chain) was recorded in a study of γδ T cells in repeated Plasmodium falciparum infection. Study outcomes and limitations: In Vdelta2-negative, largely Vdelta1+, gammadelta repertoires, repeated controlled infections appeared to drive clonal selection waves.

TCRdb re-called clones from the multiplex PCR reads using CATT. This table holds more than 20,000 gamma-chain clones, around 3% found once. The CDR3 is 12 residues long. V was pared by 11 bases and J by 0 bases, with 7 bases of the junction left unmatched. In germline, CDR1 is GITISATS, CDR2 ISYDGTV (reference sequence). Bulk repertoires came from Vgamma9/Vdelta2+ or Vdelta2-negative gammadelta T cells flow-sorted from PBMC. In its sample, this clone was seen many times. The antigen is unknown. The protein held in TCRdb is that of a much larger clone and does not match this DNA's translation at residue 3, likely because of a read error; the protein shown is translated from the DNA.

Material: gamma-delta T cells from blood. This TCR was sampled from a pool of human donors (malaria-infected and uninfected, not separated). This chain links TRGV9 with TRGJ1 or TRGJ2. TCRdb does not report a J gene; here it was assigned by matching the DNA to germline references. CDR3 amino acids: CASRLNYYKKLF. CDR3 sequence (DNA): TGTGCCTCGCGCCTGAATTATTATAAGAAACTCTTT.